This TCR beta chain comes out of a study of vaccination and CD4 T cells after COVID-19. Study-level information: Post-COVID draws followed diagnosis by a median 101 days (range 35 to 161).

Broader study findings: For SARS-CoV-2-reactive clonotypes, the median went from about 22 to 38, a nonsignificant increase.

In its sample, this clonotype was seen a few times. No antigen is known for it. Cultured CD4+ T cell DNA underwent sequencing with the Oncomine TCR Beta short-read assay. DNA came from CD4+ T cells after culture. TCRdb itself ran the PCR reads through MiXCR, one entry per CDR3 protein. The sample holds about 13,000 distinct CDR3 sequences; around 29% are singletons and the top ten take 29%. Treatment specified: approximately 10-day PBMC culture with coronavirus spike peptide pools or control peptides (ViraFEST assay). CD4+ T cells were isolated by negative selection after less than 11 days of culture. The germline V gene encodes CDR1 DFQATT and CDR2 SNEGSKA (reference sequence). The length of the CDR3 is 16 residues. The germline V and J ends were trimmed by 6 bases and 0 bases, with 18 bases remaining between them.

This material consisted of CD4+ T cells from blood, cultured in vitro, taken before SARS-CoV-2 vaccination. The clonotype was recovered from a human donor who received a COVID-19 vaccine. The rearrangement joins TRBV20-1 to TRBJ2-4; tentatively, D is TRBD1 (6 bases). The CDR3 coding sequence is TGCAGTGCGGGACGAGTCGGACAGACAGCCAAAAACATTCAGTACTTC. This gives the protein CSAGRVGQTAKNIQYF.